This T cell receptor (beta chain) was identified during a study of Graves' ophthalmopathy and Graves' hyperthyroidism. Study-level information: Absence of ophthalmopathy within 18 months of follow-up defined stable hyperthyroidism.

Orbital computed tomography, thyroid ultrasound, TRAb, serum thyroxine and clinical symptoms formed the basis of diagnosis. This CDR3 has 19 amino acids. With V trimmed by 6 bases and J by 6 bases, 20 bases remained unmatched. Germline assignment: CDR1 SGHTA and CDR2 FQGNSA. The TCR beta CDR3 regions underwent amplification from RNA transcripts. RT-PCR in the first round used HTBI primers; a second-round multiplex PCR followed. TCRdb fed the multiplex PCR reads into MiXCR, producing one record per CDR3 protein. This sample has over a million distinct CDR3 sequences, with less than 45% found just once. This clonotype occurred many times.

The receptor's source is an adult man with Graves' hyperthyroidism. Sequenced: peripheral blood or thyroid tissue (not recorded which). V and J are TRBV7-2 and TRBJ2-5; 12 nucleotides match TRBD2. The CDR3 loop is CASRLAGGPAMGVGQTQYF. CDR3 nucleotides: TGTGCCAGCAGACTAGCGGGGGGCCCGGCTATGGGAGTTGGGCAGACCCAGTACTTC.